This T cell receptor beta chain was recovered during a study of shared clonotypes between healthy human individuals. Each subset's genomic DNA was shared equally among a number of immunoSEQ plates. Original processing methods: From ImmunoSEQ came sequences covering only the junction and carrying no quality scores, so filtering differed. Clones were read by immunoSEQ multiplex PCR, and TCRdb kept only the in-frame ones, dropping some. V, J and clone size are taken as reported in that table, and D and trimming were inferred from the DNA itself. The repertoire holds about 700,000 clones, 92% seen once, with 24% in the top ten. Trimming shortened V by 7 bases and J by 5 bases, and 5 bases separated the two germline ends. In germline, CDR1 is SGHTA, CDR2 FQGNSA. The CDR3 spans 11 residues. Naive CD8 isolation took CD45RO-negative cells positively selected for CCR7 and excluded terminally differentiated effector memory CD45RA+ cells.

Sequences were obtained from naive CD8+ T cells sorted from blood. This TCR came from a man under 40 in good health. The chain is built from TRBV7-2 and TRBJ2-2; no clear D gene. The chain's CDR3 is CASTHTGELFF. The CDR3 bases are TGTGCCAGCACCCATACCGGGGAGCTGTTTTTT.